This TCR beta chain was found in a study of siplizumab effects on memory and regulatory T cells. V lost 7 bases, J lost 1 base, and 18 bases lay in between. The CDR3 runs 15 residues. CDR1 and CDR2 (germline): SGHKS, YYEKEE (reference sequence). The assay was immunoSEQ multiplex PCR, and TCRdb's table has in-frame clones only and misses some. The table records 70,000 to 95,000 clones, around 97% of them present only once. This clone came up once. Its antigen remains unidentified. The study's findings and limits: A minor fraction of alloreactive clones, and no more, mapped to unstimulated subsets. Left unconfirmed was the suppressive function of proliferating Tregs from siplizumab cultures.

This chain uses TRBV5-5 with TRBJ2-7, with D possibly TRBD2 on 6 matching bases. This TCR came from a human donor in good health. The sample was naive CD4+ T cells sorted from blood. The CDR3 region has the DNA TGTGCCAGCGCGGGATCACAGTCGATATCCTACGAGCAGTACTTC. Translation gives CASAGSQSISYEQYF.